One TCR beta chain is described in this entry. This clonotype was recorded many times. Its antigen is not yet known. Qualities for individual bases were not recorded, and no much larger clone is one base off. This sample was included in a study of molecular identifiers for immune sequencing clone quantification listed by TCRdb under 2018. Regarding the complete study: For a replicate experiment, the RNA from either 20,000 or 100,000 naive CD8 T cells was divided into five aliquots, and four of those aliquots went on to sequencing. CD8 T cells were used in a methods study to benchmark molecular-identifier clustering-based TCR repertoire sequencing (MIDCIRS) and TCR RNA copy counting.

The library was made by PCR. The listed sequencing device is Illumina HiSeq 4000. Bulk TCR libraries were generated as previously described, with the TCR primers listed in Table S5 used. Total RNA was purified with the Qiagen AllPrep DNA/RNA kit. Before any analysis, reads coming from multiple sequencing runs of the same library were combined into one pool. The original pipeline was this. Reads were retained only if an exact TCR constant sequence was present, and the retained reads were trimmed to 150 nt and grouped according to their 12-nt molecular barcodes. Within each barcode group, reads were sub-clustered at a 15% Levenshtein threshold, and quality-weighted consensus sequences were built per RNA molecule. Non-functional sequences were discarded, and so were lower-count sequences lying one edit away from another sequence. Barcode sub-clusters with fewer than 20% of the maximum read count were removed, based on fitting two negative binomial distributions. TCRdb passed the public sequencing reads through fastp at Q25 and MiXCR, retaining productive beta sequences. Rows merge per CDR3 protein into single entries with the most common DNA and genes. The V and J calls here are based on TCRdb, not the publication. The sample data list around 65,000 distinct CDR3 sequences, and roughly 17% of these were observed just once. The ten largest clonotypes hold roughly 1.5% of the sample.

Paper-wide results and their limitations: Identical TCR molecules sharing a barcode could cause highly expanded clone sizes to be underestimated. Modeling indicated approximately 3.1 TCR RNA copies recovered per cell, compared with around 9.8 by digital PCR, which implies a capture efficiency of around 29%. Even against a background of around 900,000 naive CD8 T cells, spiked-in Jurkat TCR RNA amounting to a single cell's worth was reported to be detectable. Naive libraries contained spiked-in Jurkat TCR RNA (around ten copies' worth), which is not part of the donor repertoire. Clones above 20 RNA copies held over 99% of molecules in CMV-specific effector cells but under 1% in naive cells. When barcode sub-clustering was omitted, TCR diversity was inflated by chimeric consensus sequences, with chimeras reaching as high as 47%.

Libraries of naive CD8 T cells were generated from roughly 18,000 to 920,000 sorted cells, with 10%, 30% or 50% of the purified RNA used. Naive CD8 T cells, defined as CD8+CD4-CCR7+CD45RA+, were FACS-sorted into RLT Plus buffer on a BD FACSAria II. To test detection sensitivity, Jurkat RNA equivalent to over 8 TCR copies was spiked into samples of about 19,000-1,000,000 naive CD8 T cells. CD8 T cells were enriched with RosetteSep CD8+ T Cell Enrichment Cocktail and Ficoll-Paque, followed by ACK red cell lysis. The CDR3 measures 16 amino acids from cysteine to phenylalanine. Only the CDR3 DNA stays, 48 bases, in frame from base 1. V has 5 bases trimmed and J has 4 bases trimmed; junction bases matching no gene number 9. The CDR1 and CDR2 encoded by the germline V gene (reference sequence) are MNHEY and SMNVEV.

Recombination joined TRBV27 with TRBJ2-2; TRBD2 matches 8 bases in the middle. The receptor was derived from a human donor in good health. Some libraries in this study had Jurkat cell RNA spiked in. The specimen was naive CD8+ T cells from blood, with Jurkat cell RNA spiked in. This sample's cell subset or site label indicates: FACS-sorted CD8+CD4-CCR7+CD45RA+ naive T cells. This receptor carries the CDR3 CASSTSAGEITGELFF. The DNA sequence is TGTGCCAGCAGTACCTCAGCGGGAGAGATCACCGGGGAGCTGTTTTTT.